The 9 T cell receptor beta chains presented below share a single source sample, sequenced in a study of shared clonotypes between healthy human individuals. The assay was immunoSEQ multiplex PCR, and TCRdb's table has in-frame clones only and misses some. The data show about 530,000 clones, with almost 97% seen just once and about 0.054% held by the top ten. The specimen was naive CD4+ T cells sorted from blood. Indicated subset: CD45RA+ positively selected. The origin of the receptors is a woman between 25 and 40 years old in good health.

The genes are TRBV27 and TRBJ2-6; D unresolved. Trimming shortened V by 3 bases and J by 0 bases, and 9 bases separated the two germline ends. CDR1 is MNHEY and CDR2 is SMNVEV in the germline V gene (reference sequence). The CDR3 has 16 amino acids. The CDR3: CASSFFPNSGANVLTF. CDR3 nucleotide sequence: TGTGCCAGCAGTTTCTTCCCGAACTCTGGGGCCAACGTCCTGACTTTC.

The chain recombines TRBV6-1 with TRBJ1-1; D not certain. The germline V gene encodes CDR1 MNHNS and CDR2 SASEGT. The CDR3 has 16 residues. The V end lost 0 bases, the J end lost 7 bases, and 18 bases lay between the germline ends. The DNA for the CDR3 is TGTGCCAGCAGTGAAGCGGGGTCTTCTAAACGTGTTGAAGCTTTCTTT. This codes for CASSEAGSSKRVEAFF.

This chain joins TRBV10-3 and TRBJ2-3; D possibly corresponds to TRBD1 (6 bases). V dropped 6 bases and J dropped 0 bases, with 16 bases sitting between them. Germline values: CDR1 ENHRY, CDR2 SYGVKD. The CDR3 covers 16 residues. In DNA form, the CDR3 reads TGTGCCATCAGCGAGAAAGGGACACCTAGCACAGATACGCAGTATTTT. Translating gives CAISEKGTPSTDTQYF.

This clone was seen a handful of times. The chain's CDR3 is CASSLSRVLGGYTF. As DNA, the CDR3 is TGTGCCAGCAGTTTATCGAGGGTTCTTGGAGGCTACACCTTC. The V and J genes are TRBV28 and TRBJ1-2, with D unclear. The CDR3 is made up of 14 amino acids. Germline-derived CDR1 and CDR2 are MDHEN and SYDVKM. Between the trimmed V and J ends, which lost 1 base and 8 bases, there was a span of 14 bases.

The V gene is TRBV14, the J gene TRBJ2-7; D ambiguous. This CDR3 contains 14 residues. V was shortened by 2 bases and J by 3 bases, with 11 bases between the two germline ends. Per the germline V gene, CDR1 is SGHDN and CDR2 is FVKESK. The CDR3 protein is CASSQIGQIYEQYF. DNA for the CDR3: TGTGCCAGCAGCCAAATAGGTCAGATCTACGAGCAGTACTTC.

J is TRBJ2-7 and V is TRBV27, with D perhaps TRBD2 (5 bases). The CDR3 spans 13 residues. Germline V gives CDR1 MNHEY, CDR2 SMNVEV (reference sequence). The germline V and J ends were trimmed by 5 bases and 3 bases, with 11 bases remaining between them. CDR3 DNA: TGTGCCAGCAGTAACGGACTCGTCTACGAGCAGTACTTC. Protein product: CASSNGLVYEQYF.

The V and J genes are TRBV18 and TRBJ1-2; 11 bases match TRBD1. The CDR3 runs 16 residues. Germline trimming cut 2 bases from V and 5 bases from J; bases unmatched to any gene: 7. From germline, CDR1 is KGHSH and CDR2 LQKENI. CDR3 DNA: TGTGCCAGCTCACCATTTCCGGGACAGGGGGATTATGGCTACACCTTC. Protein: CASSPFPGQGDYGYTF.

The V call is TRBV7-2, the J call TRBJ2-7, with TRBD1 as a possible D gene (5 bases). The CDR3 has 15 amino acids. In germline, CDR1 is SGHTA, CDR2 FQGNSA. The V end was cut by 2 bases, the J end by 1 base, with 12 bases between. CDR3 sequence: CASSLLGVQSYEQYF. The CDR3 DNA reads TGTGCCAGCAGCTTACTAGGGGTGCAGTCCTACGAGCAGTACTTC. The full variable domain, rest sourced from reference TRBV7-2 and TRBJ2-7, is GAGVSQSPSNKVTEKGKDVELRCDPISGHTALYWYRQSLGQGLEFLIYFQGNSAPDKSGLPSDRFSAERTGGSVSTLTIQRTQQEDSAVYLCASSLLGVQSYEQYFGPGTRLTVT.

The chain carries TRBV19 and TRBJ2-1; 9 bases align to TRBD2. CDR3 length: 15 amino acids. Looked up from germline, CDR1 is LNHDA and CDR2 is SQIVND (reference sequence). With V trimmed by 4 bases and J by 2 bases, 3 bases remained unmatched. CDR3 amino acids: CASSSLAGTYNEQFF. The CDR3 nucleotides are TGTGCCAGTAGTAGTCTAGCGGGGACCTACAATGAGCAGTTCTTC.